The 30 T cell receptor beta chains below were found in one sample sequenced in a study of regulatory T cells in long-lasting Graves disease. Time point: persistent/refractory GD, antithyroid drugs over 5 years with positive TRAb. PBMCs provided the RNA from which the TCR library was made. To make TCR beta libraries, researchers used iRepertoire HTBI primers and Arm-PCR of CDR3 regions. TCRdb fed the multiplex PCR reads into MiXCR, producing one record per CDR3 protein. The sample has some 370,000 distinct CDR3 sequences; 20% are singletons. Sequencing was performed on peripheral blood mononuclear cells (PBMCs), taken when the disease was refractory, from a patient treated with antithyroid drugs. These TCRs come from a female donor with Graves disease.

The V call is TRBV28, the J call TRBJ1-3, with TRBD1 as a possible D gene (6 bases). The CDR3 length is 16 residues. The germline V and J ends were trimmed by 6 bases and 0 bases, with 15 bases remaining between them. CDR1 and CDR2 from the germline V gene are MDHEN and SYDVKM. The CDR3 region has the DNA TGTGCCAGCAGCCCTACAGGGCGCGTCTCTGGAAACACCATATATTTT. As protein: CASSPTGRVSGNTIYF.

The chain employs TRBV28 and TRBJ1-5; 7 bases are shared with TRBD1. V lost 6 bases and J lost 11; bases outside the gene matches: 10. The CDR3 is made up of 13 amino acids. CDR1 and CDR2 from the germline V gene are MDHEN and SYDVKM. CDR3 in DNA: TGTGCCAGCAGACGTGACAGGGTAGGGTCCCAGCATTTT. Translated, it gives CASRRDRVGSQHF.

This clonotype was picked up many times. Sequence at one end of the junction differs from germline and may be a read error. The chain couples TRBV3-1 to TRBJ1-2; 8 bases fit TRBD1. CDR3 length: 14 amino acids. Germline V gene sequence: CDR1 LGHDT, CDR2 YNNKEL (reference sequence). This chain's CDR3 is CACSNRDRTYGYTF. DNA for the CDR3: TGTGCCTGCAGCAACCGGGACAGGACCTATGGCTACACCTTC. Variable domain in full (rest from reference TRBV3-1 and TRBJ1-2): DTAVSQTPKYLVTQMGNDKSIKCEQNLGHDTMYWYKQDSKKFLKIMFSYNNKELIINETVPNRFSPKSPDKAHLNLHINSLELGDSAVYFCACSNRDRTYGYTFGSGTRLTVV.

The J gene is TRBJ2-7, the V gene TRBV7-2, with D possibly being TRBD1 (5 bases). The CDR3 is 15 residues long. Trimming shortened V by 0 bases and J by 3 bases, and 12 bases separated the two germline ends. Germline V lookup: CDR1 SGHTA, CDR2 FQGNSA. The chain's CDR3 is CASSLAGQANYEQYF. The CDR3 bases are TGTGCCAGCAGCTTAGCGGGGCAGGCCAACTACGAGCAGTACTTC.

In this sample, this clonotype turned up many times. The chain uses TRBV6-9 and TRBJ2-7, with D uncertain. There are 11 residues in the CDR3. Germline values: CDR1 MNHGY, CDR2 SVAAGI. Trimming cost V 4 bases and J 3 bases, with 4 bases left between them. This CDR3 reads CASSFDYEQYF. The CDR3, as DNA: TGTGCCAGCAGTTTCGACTACGAGCAGTACTTC.

This clonotype showed up many times. CDR3 coding DNA: TGTGCCACCAGTGATTCCGCAAGGGCCCTTGGCGAGCAGTACTTC. Residues: CATSDSARALGEQYF. V and J are TRBV24-1 and TRBJ2-7, with D unresolved. V was pared by 2 bases and J by 6 bases, with 16 bases between. This CDR3 comprises 15 residues. Germline-derived CDR1 and CDR2 are KGHDR and SFDVKD.

This clonotype occurred many times. V is TRBV27 and J is TRBJ2-7, with D maybe TRBD2 (5 bases). Germline assignment: CDR1 MNHEY and CDR2 SMNVEV (reference sequence). The CDR3 runs 15 residues. Trimming left V 4 bases short and J 3 bases short, with 16 bases between. CDR3 amino acids: CASSSALAVGYEQYF. DNA for the CDR3: TGTGCCAGCAGTTCCGCCCTAGCTGTCGGCTACGAGCAGTACTTC.

This clonotype was observed a few times. The CDR3 loop reads CASSLTGQGELLDGYTF. The DNA for the CDR3 is TGTGCCAGCAGTTTAACAGGACAGGGGGAACTCTTGGATGGCTACACCTTC. The chain is built from TRBV27 and TRBJ1-2; 10 positions agree with TRBD1. Germline V gives CDR1 MNHEY, CDR2 SMNVEV (reference sequence). The CDR3 is 17 amino acids. The V gene end was trimmed by 2 bases and the J gene end by 6 bases; junction bases not matched to a gene: 12.

The chain carries TRBV19 and TRBJ2-4; D is unclear. The V end was cut by 7 bases, the J end by 9 bases, with 10 bases between. The CDR3 covers 11 residues. Per the germline V gene, CDR1 is LNHDA and CDR2 is SQIVND (reference sequence). The CDR3 region is CASKFGVIQYF. For the CDR3, the DNA is TGTGCCAGTAAATTCGGAGTCATTCAGTACTTC.

This clonotype was recorded at least ten times. V and J are TRBV28 and TRBJ1-5; TRBD1 matches at 8 bases. Germline assignment: CDR1 MDHEN and CDR2 SYDVKM. V shed 6 bases and J 6 bases; nucleotides not matched to a gene: 10. CDR3 length equals 15 residues. Here the CDR3 reads CASSLGQGSIQPQHF. The CDR3 region has the DNA TGTGCCAGCAGCCTAGGACAGGGCTCAATTCAGCCCCAGCATTTT.

This clonotype has ten or more counts. CDR3 coding DNA: TGTGCCAGCAGTATCCGACACGAATCTAATGAAAAACTGTTTTTT. Translated: CASSIRHESNEKLFF. The V call is TRBV28, the J call TRBJ1-4; D not resolved. CDR3 length equals 15 residues. The V end lost 5 bases, the J end lost 3 bases, and 13 bases lay between the germline ends. Germline CDR1 and CDR2: MDHEN and SYDVKM.

This clonotype was recorded at least ten times. This chain links TRBV5-1 with TRBJ2-6; no clear D. There are 14 residues in the CDR3. Per germline, CDR1 SGHRS and CDR2 YFSETQ. V was shortened by 7 bases and J by 0 bases, with 8 bases between the two germline ends. CDR3 region: CASGTASGANVLTF. The CDR3 DNA reads as TGCGCCAGCGGTACGGCCTCTGGGGCCAACGTCCTGACTTTC.

This clonotype was seen at least ten times. CDR3 bases: TGCAGTGGCGAGAACGAGTCCTACGAGCAGTACTTC. Translation: CSGENESYEQYF. The J gene is TRBJ2-7, the V gene TRBV20-1; D gene ambiguous. Trimming shortened V by 7 bases and J by 1 base, and 11 bases separated the two germline ends. Germline CDR1 and CDR2: DFQATT and SNEGSKA (reference sequence). This CDR3 has 12 residues.

The chain has TRBV3-1 and TRBJ2-7; tentative D call: TRBD2 (6 bases). This CDR3 is 17 amino acids long. Trimming took off 0 bases at V and 0 bases at J, with 15 bases between the two ends. The V gene's germline CDR1 is LGHDT and CDR2 YNNKEL (reference sequence). CDR3 bases: TGTGCCAGCAGCCAAGATTTGTACAAGGACTACTCCTACGAGCAGTACTTC. It codes for CASSQDLYKDYSYEQYF.

This clonotype was counted between two and nine times. The chain is built from TRBV4-2 and TRBJ2-6; D unresolved. The germline V gene has CDR1 LGHNA and CDR2 YNFKEQ. This CDR3 has 18 amino acids. V shed 1 base and J shed 0 bases, with 13 bases lying between them. CDR3 in DNA: TGTGCCAGCAGCCAAGTCATTACACGGTCCTCTGGGGCCAACGTCCTGACTTTC. Translation: CASSQVITRSSGANVLTF.

This clonotype was detected many times. The V call is TRBV5-6, the J call TRBJ2-2; D might be TRBD2 (5 bases). V gave up 0 bases and J gave up 4 bases, with 13 bases separating them. The CDR3 extends over 16 amino acids. Germline V lookup: CDR1 SGHDT, CDR2 YYEEEE. The CDR3 region has the DNA TGTGCCAGCAGCTTGGGGGATGGAGCGGCCACCGGGGAGCTGTTTTTT. Translation: CASSLGDGAATGELFF.

The rearrangement joins TRBV6-1 to TRBJ2-3; tentatively, D is TRBD1 or TRBD2 (5 bases each). Germline V gives CDR1 MNHNS, CDR2 SASEGT. CDR3 length: 16 amino acids. The V end was cut by 5 bases, the J end by 2 bases, with 17 bases between. CDR3 sequence reads: CASSLRRDGNTDTQYF. CDR3 nucleotides: TGTGCCAGCAGTCTGCGCCGGGACGGGAACACAGATACGCAGTATTTT.

J is TRBJ1-1 and V is TRBV4-3; TRBD1 agrees at 7 bases. J lost 4 bases, V lost 4 bases, and 6 bases had no gene match. Germline V gene lookup returns CDR1 LGHNA and CDR2 YSLEER. The CDR3 runs 14 residues. CDR3 bases: TGCGCCAGCAGCCCGGAACAGGGGATCACTGAAGCTTTCTTT. It specifies CASSPEQGITEAFF.

This clonotype was recorded many times. The chain employs TRBV2 and TRBJ1-1; D is unresolved. Germline loops: CDR1 SNHLY, CDR2 FYNNEI. There are 13 residues in the CDR3. V lost 2 bases and J lost 9, with 13 bases in between. Here the CDR3 DNA reads TGTGCCAGCAGTGAAATTAGAACAGAAAAAGCTTTCTTT. Amino acid sequence: CASSEIRTEKAFF.

V gene TRBV6-2 or TRBV6-3 combines with J gene TRBJ2-7; the match to TRBD2 covers 11 bases. The V and J ends lost 8 bases and 7 bases, in that order; junction bases with no gene match: 10. There are 14 residues in the CDR3. Germline V gene lookup returns CDR1 MNHEY and CDR2 SVGEGT. CDR3 residues: CASSKLAGDGEQYF. The CDR3 DNA follows: TGTGCCAGCTCCAAACTAGCGGGAGATGGTGAGCAGTACTTC.

The J gene is TRBJ1-2, the V gene TRBV29-1; no definite D call. The V gene's germline CDR1 is SQVTM and CDR2 ANQGSEA. Trimming took off 1 base at V and 4 bases at J, with 10 bases between the two ends. The CDR3 loop spans 13 amino acids. The CDR3: CSVEVGTSYGYTF. As DNA, the CDR3 is TGCAGCGTTGAAGTGGGAACTTCCTATGGCTACACCTTC.

A few counts support this clonotype. The CDR3 protein is CASSRGPLSYGYTF. The CDR3 bases are TGCGCCAGCAGCCGGGGTCCTCTGAGCTATGGCTACACCTTC. V gene TRBV4-1 combines with J gene TRBJ1-2; no clear D. The CDR3 runs to 14 residues. Trimming pared 4 bases from V and 4 bases from J, leaving 13 bases between. Germline CDR1 is MGHRA and CDR2 is YSYEKL.

The chain carries TRBV27 and TRBJ1-5; D call uncertain. The CDR3 contains 14 residues. The V and J ends lost 6 bases and 3 bases respectively, with 12 bases between them. The germline CDR1 and CDR2 sequences are MNHEY and SMNVEV (reference sequence). The CDR3 reads CASSLRGHNQPQHF. The CDR3 nucleotides are TGTGCCAGCAGCCTCCGGGGTCACAATCAGCCCCAGCATTTT.

This clonotype has at least ten counts. The chain joins TRBV12-3 or TRBV12-4 to TRBJ1-4; a weak D match, TRBD1 (5 bases). The CDR3 is made up of 13 amino acids. V lost 1 base to trimming and J lost 10 bases, with 10 bases between them. CDR3 sequence (DNA): TGTGCCAGCAGTTTAGAAGGGAGGGGAAAACTGTTTTTT. It specifies CASSLEGRGKLFF.

The chain uses TRBV5-5 and TRBJ1-1; D uncertain. Trimming removed 0 bases at V and 4 bases at J, with 10 bases between. CDR1 and CDR2 (germline): SGHKS, YYEKEE (reference sequence). This CDR3 has 14 residues. This CDR3 is CASSLVGRSTEAFF. CDR3 DNA sequence: TGTGCCAGCAGCTTGGTTGGTAGGAGCACTGAAGCTTTCTTT.

The chain combines TRBV2 with TRBJ2-1; TRBD1 is a possible D gene (5 bases). Per the germline V gene, CDR1 is SNHLY and CDR2 is FYNNEI. The CDR3 sequence is 11 residues long. With 11 bases removed from V and 4 bases from J, the gap between germline ends came to 9 bases. The CDR3 DNA sequence: TGTGCCGGTAACAGGTACAATGAGCAGTTCTTC. Amino acid sequence: CAGNRYNEQFF. Using reference TRBV2 and TRBJ2-1 for the parts outside the CDR3, the full variable domain is EPEVTQTPSHQVTQMGQEVILRCVPISNHLYFYWYRQILGQKVEFLVSFYNNEISEKSEIFDDQFSVERPDGSNFTLKIRSTKLEDSAMYFCAGNRYNEQFFGPGTRLTVL.

This clonotype was observed at least ten times. This chain's CDR3 is CASIRGPQETQYF. The CDR3 region has the DNA TGTGCCAGCATCCGGGGGCCCCAAGAGACCCAGTACTTC. This chain links TRBV2 with TRBJ2-5; D might be TRBD1 or TRBD2, each matching 6 bases. CDR3 length: 13 amino acids. Trimming took 7 bases from V and 1 from J, leaving 10 bases between them. Germline assignment: CDR1 SNHLY and CDR2 FYNNEI.

This clonotype appeared a few times. J is TRBJ2-7 and V is TRBV14; 11 positions agree with TRBD2. There are 16 residues in the CDR3. Losses at the gene ends were 2 bases for V and 2 bases for J; bases not matched to a gene: 5. Germline CDR1 and CDR2: SGHDN and FVKESK. DNA of the CDR3: TGTGCCAGCAGCCAACTTACTAGCGGGAGTCCCTACGAGCAGTACTTC. It translates to CASSQLTSGSPYEQYF.

Only a few counts were recorded for this clonotype. The chain employs TRBV7-2 and TRBJ2-7; D is possibly TRBD2 (5 bases). CDR3 size: 13 residues. CDR1 and CDR2 from the germline V gene are SGHTA and FQGNSA. Deletions cut 5 bases from V and 4 bases from J, with 12 bases between. CDR3 loop: CASSILPGYEQYF. The CDR3 DNA reads TGTGCCAGCAGCATCCTCCCGGGATACGAGCAGTACTTC.

This clonotype was detected many times. The V and J genes are TRBV6-1 and TRBJ2-7, with D perhaps TRBD1 (7 bases). Germline-derived CDR1 and CDR2 are MNHNS and SASEGT. V was trimmed by 10 bases and J by 6 bases, leaving 10 bases between them. CDR3 length: 10 residues. The CDR3 region has the DNA TGTGCCACCCAGGGGGGCGAGCAGTACTTC. It encodes CATQGGEQYF.